One and the same sample provided the 24 T cell receptor beta chains below, sequenced in a study of technical replicates of blood from a few donors. Method: immunoSEQ multiplex PCR; TCRdb's copy keeps in-frame clones and lacks some. The table lists 85,000 to 100,000 clones, around 93% of them singletons. Sequencing input: T cells isolated from PBMCs. The receptors originated from a human donor in good health.

The chain combines TRBV5-1 with TRBJ2-7; a weak D match, TRBD1 (5 bases). CDR3 length: 18 amino acids. V dropped 4 bases and J dropped 4 bases, with 27 bases sitting between them. CDR1 and CDR2 (germline): SGHRS, YFSETQ. The CDR3 is CASSPRTWVGQGGYEQYF. DNA of the CDR3: TGCGCCAGCAGCCCCCGTACATGGGTGGGTCAGGGTGGTTACGAGCAGTACTTC. The full variable domain, rest sourced from reference TRBV5-1 and TRBJ2-7, is KAGVTQTPRYLIKTRGQQVTLSCSPISGHRSVSWYQQTPGQGLQFLFEYFSETQRNKGNFPGRFSGRQFSNSRSEMNVSTLELGDSALYLCASSPRTWVGQGGYEQYFGPGTRLTVT.

V and J are TRBV7-9 and TRBJ1-2, with TRBD1 identical over 7 bases. The length of the CDR3 is 15 residues. CDR1 and CDR2 (germline): SEHNR, FQNEAQ (reference sequence). J was trimmed by 2 bases and V by 5 bases; bases with no gene match: 8. CDR3 coding DNA: TGTGCCAGCAGCCCCCCGGGACAGATCAACTATGGCTACACCTTC. Translating gives CASSPPGQINYGYTF.

V gene TRBV7-9 combines with J gene TRBJ2-1; weak D call: TRBD1 (5 bases). The length of the CDR3 is 16 residues. Per the germline V gene, CDR1 is SEHNR and CDR2 is FQNEAQ (reference sequence). The V and J ends lost 5 bases and 3 bases respectively, with 17 bases between them. The CDR3 region is CASSPQDTVGYNEQFF. The CDR3 DNA follows: TGTGCCAGCAGCCCCCAGGACACGGTCGGCTACAATGAGCAGTTCTTC.

The genes are TRBV5-4 and TRBJ2-4, with a tentative D call TRBD2 (5 bases). V shed 5 bases and J shed 1 base, with 7 bases lying between them. CDR1 is SGHNT, CDR2 YYREEE, per germline (reference sequence). CDR3 length: 13 amino acids. This chain's CDR3 is CASREAAKNIQYF. As DNA, the CDR3 is TGTGCCAGCAGGGAGGCGGCCAAAAACATTCAGTACTTC.

This rearrangement joins TRBV25-1 to TRBJ1-1; D unclear. The germline gives CDR1 MGHDK, CDR2 SYGVNS. The CDR3 runs to 14 residues. V lost 5 bases and J 0 bases, leaving 10 bases between the germline ends. The chain's CDR3 is CASSPMGVNTEAFF. For the CDR3, the DNA is TGTGCCAGCAGTCCGATGGGAGTGAACACTGAAGCTTTCTTT.

The V and J genes are TRBV6-1 and TRBJ1-4; D call uncertain. Germline V lookup: CDR1 MNHNS, CDR2 SASEGT. V lost 6 bases and J lost 7, with 18 bases in between. There are 15 residues in the CDR3. The CDR3 sequence is CASRVPRTTGEKLFF. As DNA, the CDR3 is TGTGCCAGCAGAGTACCCCGGACTACGGGTGAAAAACTGTTTTTT.

The J gene is TRBJ1-1, the V gene TRBV5-1, with TRBD1 identical over 7 bases. There are 14 residues in the CDR3. V was pared by 4 bases and J by 4 bases, with 7 bases of the junction left unmatched. CDR1 and CDR2 (germline): SGHRS, YFSETQ. As DNA, the CDR3 is TGCGCCAGCAGCATACGACAGGGCAGCACTGAAGCTTTCTTT. It encodes CASSIRQGSTEAFF.

This rearrangement joins TRBV2 to TRBJ1-5; D might be TRBD1 (5 bases). The CDR3 runs to 13 residues. CDR1 SNHLY and CDR2 FYNNEI come from the germline V gene. Deletions cut 4 bases from V and 6 bases from J, with 10 bases between. The CDR3 nucleotides are TGTGCCAGCAGTGGGGGCTCTCTTCAGCCCCAGCATTTT. It is translated as CASSGGSLQPQHF. The full variable domain, its missing parts supplied by reference TRBV2 and TRBJ1-5, is EPEVTQTPSHQVTQMGQEVILRCVPISNHLYFYWYRQILGQKVEFLVSFYNNEISEKSEIFDDQFSVERPDGSNFTLKIRSTKLEDSAMYFCASSGGSLQPQHFGDGTRLSIL.

The V gene is TRBV11-2, the J gene TRBJ1-6, with D maybe TRBD1 (6 bases). The germline V gene encodes CDR1 SGHAT and CDR2 FQNNGV. The length of the CDR3 is 16 residues. V was shortened by 6 bases and J by 1 base, with 13 bases between the two germline ends. CDR3 amino acids: CASRITGTSYNSPLHF. The CDR3 region has the DNA TGTGCCAGCAGGATAACAGGGACGTCCTATAATTCACCCCTCCACTTT.

This chain uses TRBV5-1 with TRBJ2-1, with 10 bases lining up with TRBD2. V lost 0 bases, J lost 4 bases, and 1 base stayed unmatched. In germline, CDR1 is SGHRS, CDR2 YFSETQ. The CDR3 sequence is 15 residues long. In DNA, the CDR3 is TGCGCCAGCAGCTTGGGGACTAGCGGTTACAATGAGCAGTTCTTC. Amino acids: CASSLGTSGYNEQFF.

The chain combines TRBV5-4 with TRBJ1-2, with TRBD1 matching 7 bases. Germline CDR1 is SGHNT and CDR2 is YYREEE (reference sequence). There are 14 residues in the CDR3. After removal of 0 bases from V and 4 bases from J, the junction contained 3 bases not matched to a gene. The CDR3 reads CASSLDRGSYGYTF. CDR3 DNA sequence: TGTGCCAGCAGCTTGGACAGGGGCAGCTATGGCTACACCTTC.

The chain couples TRBV15 to TRBJ1-2; TRBD1 is a possible D gene (6 bases). Germline loops: CDR1 LNHNV, CDR2 YYDKDF (reference sequence). This CDR3 has 18 amino acids. V was clipped by 0 bases and J by 10 bases, with 27 bases between them. CDR3 sequence: CATSRDRLGTQGRFIYTF. CDR3 coding DNA: TGTGCCACCAGCAGAGATCGCCTCGGGACCCAGGGGAGATTTATCTACACCTTC.

This clone was detected once. V gene TRBV19 combines with J gene TRBJ2-1; TRBD1 matches at 7 bases. This CDR3 contains 15 residues. Germline trimming cut 5 bases from V and 1 base from J; bases unmatched to any gene: 5. Germline CDR1 is LNHDA and CDR2 is SQIVND (reference sequence). CDR3 bases: TGTGCCAGTAGTCCCCCGGGACAGTCCTACAATGAGCAGTTCTTC. This codes for CASSPPGQSYNEQFF.

The chain employs TRBV7-9 and TRBJ1-1; D is uncertain. V was shortened by 3 bases and J by 2 bases, with 7 bases between the two germline ends. Germline CDR1 and CDR2: SEHNR and FQNEAQ (reference sequence). CDR3 size: 13 residues. Here the CDR3 reads CASSFFSNTEAFF. The CDR3 bases are TGTGCCAGCAGCTTTTTCAGTAACACTGAAGCTTTCTTT.

The count of this clone is one. The V gene is TRBV11-2, the J gene TRBJ2-5; 8 nucleotides line up with TRBD1. This CDR3 has 15 residues. Germline V gene data show CDR1 as SGHAT and CDR2 as FQNNGV. J gave up 5 bases and V 4 bases, and 9 bases lay outside the gene matches. CDR3 nucleotides: TGTGCCAGCAGCTATAGGGGGACAGGTCGGGAGACCCAGTACTTC. Its protein is CASSYRGTGRETQYF.

This chain uses TRBV2 with TRBJ1-4, with 9 bases that match TRBD1. The germline V gene encodes CDR1 SNHLY and CDR2 FYNNEI. Germline trimming cut 3 bases from V and 10 bases from J; bases unmatched to any gene: 9. This CDR3 has 15 residues. This CDR3 reads CASSDQQGAGAKLFF. CDR3 in DNA: TGTGCCAGCAGTGACCAACAGGGGGCGGGGGCAAAACTGTTTTTT.

CDR3 sequence: CASSSTSSGRGQFF. The CDR3 DNA is TGTGCCAGCAGTTCTACCTCTAGCGGGAGAGGCCAGTTCTTC. The V and J genes are TRBV6-5 and TRBJ2-1; TRBD2 matches 10 bases. The trim removed 4 bases at V and 13 bases at J, leaving 10 bases unmatched. This CDR3 region has 14 residues. Germline CDR1 reads MNHEY; CDR2 reads SVGAGI.

The chain carries TRBV28 and TRBJ1-5; D is possibly TRBD1 (6 bases). Trimming removed 4 bases from V and 6 bases from J, with 13 bases in between. Germline CDR1 reads MDHEN; CDR2 reads SYDVKM. The CDR3 has 14 amino acids. The CDR3 coding sequence is TGTGCCAGCAGTTATCAGGGGATAGGTCAGCCCCAGCATTTT. Translating gives CASSYQGIGQPQHF. The variable domain in full, with the rest retrieved from reference TRBV28 and TRBJ1-5, is DVKVTQSSRYLVKRTGEKVFLECVQDMDHENMFWYRQDPGLGLRLIYFSYDVKMKEKGDIPEGYSVSREKKERFSLILESASTNQTSMYLCASSYQGIGQPQHFGDGTRLSIL.

The chain has TRBV7-3 and TRBJ2-7; tentative D call: TRBD2 (5 bases). V lost 0 bases, J lost 5 bases, and 8 bases lay in between. The CDR3 is 13 residues long. Germline V gene data show CDR1 as SGHTA and CDR2 as FQGTGA. The CDR3 region has the DNA TGTGCCAGCAGCTTAACGTCTAGCAACGAGCAGTACTTC. The encoded protein is CASSLTSSNEQYF.

This chain joins TRBV6-1 and TRBJ1-1; tentatively, D is TRBD1 (6 bases). Trimming shortened V by 4 bases and J by 0 bases, and 15 bases separated the two germline ends. This CDR3 is 16 amino acids long. Germline V gene lookup returns CDR1 MNHNS and CDR2 SASEGT. The CDR3 DNA follows: TGTGCCAGCAGTGTTAACAGGGATTCCATGAACACTGAAGCTTTCTTT. It translates to CASSVNRDSMNTEAFF.

V gene TRBV29-1 combines with J gene TRBJ2-7, with TRBD2 as a possible D gene (6 bases). This CDR3 comprises 14 residues. The ends were cut back, 4 bases at V and 1 base at J, with 14 bases in the middle. CDR1 is SQVTM and CDR2 is ANQGSEA in the germline V gene. In DNA, the CDR3 is TGCAGCGTTGCCGAGGGAGCGGGTTCCTACGAGCAGTACTTC. Protein sequence: CSVAEGAGSYEQYF.

The chain employs TRBV27 and TRBJ1-5, with 9 bases lining up with TRBD1. Germline V gene data show CDR1 as MNHEY and CDR2 as SMNVEV (reference sequence). This CDR3 has 13 amino acids. V lost 3 bases, J lost 9 bases, and 3 bases stayed unmatched. In nucleotides, the CDR3 is TGTGCCAGCAGTTTTGACAGGGGGGGGCCCCAGCATTTT. This translates into CASSFDRGGPQHF.

This sequence joins TRBV4-1 and TRBJ2-7, with D possibly matching TRBD2 (5 bases). CDR1 is MGHRA and CDR2 is YSYEKL in the germline V gene. The V end was cut by 1 base, the J end by 2 bases, with 24 bases between. This CDR3 is 19 amino acids long. CDR3 loop: CASSQVALRGLQFPYEQYF. The CDR3 nucleotides read TGCGCCAGCAGCCAAGTAGCTCTTCGTGGACTCCAGTTCCCCTACGAGCAGTACTTC.

J is TRBJ1-4 and V is TRBV2, with a weak D call TRBD1 (5 bases). Germline assignment: CDR1 SNHLY and CDR2 FYNNEI. The CDR3 extends over 15 amino acids. Trimming cost V 7 bases and J 3 bases, with 15 bases left between them. CDR3 amino acids: CASTRRQPANEKLFF. As DNA, the CDR3 is TGTGCCAGCACCCGAAGACAGCCGGCTAATGAAAAACTGTTTTTT. Full variable domain (missing parts from reference TRBV2 and TRBJ1-4): EPEVTQTPSHQVTQMGQEVILRCVPISNHLYFYWYRQILGQKVEFLVSFYNNEISEKSEIFDDQFSVERPDGSNFTLKIRSTKLEDSAMYFCASTRRQPANEKLFFGSGTQLSVL.